The clone carrying this TCR beta chain has more than one count but fewer than ten. Its matching antigen is unknown. This may be a read error: a much more frequent sequence differs by one nucleotide. The same CDR3 is also encoded by other DNA sequences in this sample. The data derive from a study of beta chain features in type 1 diabetes. Findings of the study overall: Significant though moderate, a shortening of TCRB CDR3s appeared in all four CD4+ subsets of Type 1 diabetes patients.

The study reverse transcribed the entire isolated RNA, so it sequenced expressed TCRB transcripts. Only in-frame clones appear in the TCRdb table, and some are missing; sequencing was by immunoSEQ multiplex PCR. The repertoire holds 300,000 to 400,000 clones, with 9.6% as singletons. V lost 3 bases and J 2 bases, leaving 1 base between the germline ends. From germline, CDR1 is SGHRS and CDR2 YFSETQ. The CDR3 totals 11 residues. The source of this sequence is a man aged 30 to 45 with type 1 diabetes. Sequencing was performed on central memory CD4+ T cells from blood. The chain has TRBV5-1 and TRBJ2-3, with D uncertain. The CDR3 region has the DNA TGCGCCAGCAGCTCCACAGATACGCAGTATTTT. This gives the protein CASSSTDTQYF.